This TCR beta chain emerged from a study of T cell clonality in common variable immunodeficiency. Regarding the study as a whole: Shared TCRbeta clones were fewer between CVID subjects than controls. Reportedly, TCR beta sequences from common variable immunodeficiency showed fewer deletions and N-nucleotide insertions.

Generated by immunoSEQ multiplex PCR, the TCRdb table keeps only in-frame clones and is missing some. This sample carries 50,000 to 60,000 clones, none of them present only once. Note on this clone: Its antigen is unidentified.

The sequence was collected from a person between 18 and 75 years old in good health. Sequenced sample: peripheral blood mononuclear cells.

Incomplete CDR3 DNA: TGTGCCAGCAGCCCAACTCTTCAGGGGAACCATGGT. It yields the protein CASSPTLQGNHG. In full, the CDR3 is CASSPTLQGNHGQYF. V is TRBV7-9 and J is TRBJ2-4, with D possibly matching TRBD1 (6 bases). Read coverage stops 3 residues before the CDR3 terminus; the germline J gene supplies the remainder. The CDR3 runs 15 residues. The germline V gene has CDR1 SEHNR and CDR2 FQNEAQ (reference sequence).